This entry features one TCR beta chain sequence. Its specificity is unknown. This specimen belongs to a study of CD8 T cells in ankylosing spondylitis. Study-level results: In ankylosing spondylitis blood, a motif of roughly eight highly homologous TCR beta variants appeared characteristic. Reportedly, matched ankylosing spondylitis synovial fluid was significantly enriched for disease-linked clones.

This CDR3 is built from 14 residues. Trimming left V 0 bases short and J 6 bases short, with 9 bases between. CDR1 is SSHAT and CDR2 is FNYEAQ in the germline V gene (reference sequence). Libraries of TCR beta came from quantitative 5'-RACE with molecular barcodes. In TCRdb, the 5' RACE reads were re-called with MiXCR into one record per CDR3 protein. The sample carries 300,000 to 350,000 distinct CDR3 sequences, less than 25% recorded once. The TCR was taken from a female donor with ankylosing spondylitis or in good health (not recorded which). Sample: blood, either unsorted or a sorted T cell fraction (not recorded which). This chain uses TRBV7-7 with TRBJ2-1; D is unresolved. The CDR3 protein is CASSLATTPNEQFF. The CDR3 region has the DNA TGTGCCAGCAGCTTAGCTACCACCCCCAATGAGCAGTTCTTC.